Listed here are 10 T cell receptor beta chains from one sample, sequenced in a study of OX40 agonist ivuxolimab in advanced cancers. This table comes from immunoSEQ multiplex PCR, and its TCRdb copy is limited to in-frame clones, with some not included. The sample lists tens of thousands of clones, about 88% seen once, with around 3.4% in the top ten. The sequenced sample was CD4+ or CD8+ T cells sorted from blood, obtained in a trial of the OX40 agonist ivuxolimab. Source of these receptors: an adult with an advanced solid tumor such as melanoma, head and neck, liver or kidney cancer.

The chain joins TRBV29-1 to TRBJ1-3, with TRBD1 as a possible D gene (6 bases). Germline loops: CDR1 SQVTM, CDR2 ANQGSEA. V was trimmed by 7 bases and J by 7 bases, leaving 11 bases between them. CDR3 length: 11 residues. CDR3: CSAGQINTIYF. The CDR3, as DNA: TGCAGCGCCGGACAGATTAACACCATATATTTT.

This chain links TRBV29-1 with TRBJ1-6, with D perhaps TRBD1 (6 bases). Germline V gene data show CDR1 as SQVTM and CDR2 as ANQGSEA. CDR3 length equals 13 residues. Trimming took 5 bases from V and 7 from J, leaving 12 bases between them. Written as DNA, the CDR3 is TGCAGCGTTCGAGGGGGAGGGAATTCACCCCTCCACTTT. This codes for CSVRGGGNSPLHF.

This chain connects TRBV6-6 to TRBJ2-3; either TRBD1 or TRBD2 may fit D (6 bases each). The CDR3 runs 14 residues. V was shortened by 7 bases and J by 4 bases, with 15 bases between the two germline ends. Germline lookup yields CDR1 MNHNY and CDR2 SVGAGI (reference sequence). CDR3 nucleotide sequence: TGTGCCAGCACCCTTTCCGGGGGCGCAGATACGCAGTATTTT. Protein: CASTLSGGADTQYF.

The genes are TRBV11-3 and TRBJ2-1; 14 bases fit TRBD2. Trimming took 5 bases from V and 8 from J; bases not matched to a gene: 5. This CDR3 spans 15 amino acids. Germline-derived CDR1 and CDR2 are SGHNT and YENEEA. The CDR3 DNA follows: TGTGCCAGCAGCCAGGGACTAGCGGGAGTCTATGAGCAGTTCTTC. The encoded protein is CASSQGLAGVYEQFF.

This chain connects TRBV6-6 to TRBJ1-3, with D possibly matching TRBD1 (5 bases). Deletions cut 2 bases from V and 10 bases from J, with 18 bases between. Per germline, CDR1 MNHNY and CDR2 SVGAGI (reference sequence). The CDR3 is made up of 15 amino acids. The CDR3, as DNA: TGTGCCAGCAGTTACGCACCGCTGAGTGGGGGGACCATATATTTT. Encoded protein: CASSYAPLSGGTIYF.

The genes are TRBV28 and TRBJ1-1; D is unclear. Germline loops: CDR1 MDHEN, CDR2 SYDVKM. The V gene lost 1 base and the J gene lost 6 bases, with 9 bases spanning the gap. The CDR3 length is 13 residues. The CDR3 spells CASSLLSRPEAFF. The CDR3 region has the DNA TGTGCCAGCAGTTTATTAAGCAGACCTGAAGCTTTCTTT.

The rearrangement joins TRBV19 to TRBJ2-2; tentative D call: TRBD2 (5 bases). The CDR3 has 14 amino acids. V lost 3 bases, J lost 4 bases, and 9 bases lay in between. CDR1 LNHDA and CDR2 SQIVND come from the germline V gene (reference sequence). The CDR3 reads CASSITGITGELFF. The CDR3 nucleotides read TGTGCCAGTAGTATTACGGGAATCACCGGGGAGCTGTTTTTT.

The chain joins TRBV28 to TRBJ2-1; the D is unclear. V was cut by 3 bases and J by 3 bases, with 3 bases left in between. The CDR3 length is 12 residues. Germline CDR1 MDHEN, CDR2 SYDVKM. The CDR3 loop reads CASSLVYNEQFF. The CDR3 coding sequence is TGTGCCAGCAGTTTGGTCTACAATGAGCAGTTCTTC. The entire variable domain, with the rest obtained from reference TRBV28 and TRBJ2-1, is as follows: DVKVTQSSRYLVKRTGEKVFLECVQDMDHENMFWYRQDPGLGLRLIYFSYDVKMKEKGDIPEGYSVSREKKERFSLILESASTNQTSMYLCASSLVYNEQFFGPGTRLTVL.

The V and J genes are TRBV5-6 and TRBJ2-5; D is perhaps TRBD1 (5 bases). CDR1 and CDR2 from the germline V gene are SGHDT and YYEEEE. CDR3 length equals 15 residues. With 0 bases removed from V and 2 bases from J, the gap between germline ends came to 11 bases. CDR3: CASSLGQGHQETQYF. The CDR3 DNA reads TGTGCCAGCAGCTTGGGGCAGGGCCATCAAGAGACCCAGTACTTC.

The chain couples TRBV7-2 to TRBJ2-7; tentatively, D is TRBD2 (5 bases). Germline V lookup: CDR1 SGHTA, CDR2 FQGNSA. V lost 1 base and J 2 bases, leaving 12 bases between the germline ends. CDR3 length: 15 residues. The CDR3 loop is CASSLDSSRAYEQYF. Here the CDR3 DNA reads TGTGCCAGCAGCTTAGATTCTAGCCGGGCCTACGAGCAGTACTTC.